The present T cell receptor (beta chain) was sequenced within a study of T-cell reconstitution after alpha-beta-depleted transplantation in children. Overall study findings and caveats: The study reportedly traced alpha-beta T cells about two months after transplant to several hundred expanded graft clones. Recipient T cells and thymic progenitors that survived gave rise to the high TCRbeta diversity observed at day 60 in some patients. A year had passed since transplant, and T-cell counts and diversity by then came mostly from newly produced T cells.

This clonotype was counted many times. Its antigen is not identified. Unique molecular identifiers were incorporated into the prepared TCRbeta library. Each CDR3 protein is one row after TCRdb ran MiXCR on the PCR reads. The sample yields 200,000 or so distinct CDR3 sequences, just under 6.5% seen once. The receptor comes from a girl less than two years old with combined immunodeficiency, due to receive a stem cell transplant. The sequencing here drew on PBMCs, taken before TCRalphabeta/CD19-depleted stem cell transplant.

CDR3 DNA sequence: TGCAGCGCCGACTGGCCCACCGGGGAGCTGTTTTTT. It encodes CSADWPTGELFF. The gene calls are TRBV29-1 and TRBJ2-2; the D is unclear. CDR3 length: 12 residues. V was clipped by 7 bases and J by 4 bases, with 10 bases between them. Germline assignment: CDR1 SQVTM and CDR2 ANQGSEA.